The 8 T cell receptor beta chains given below trace back to one sample, sequenced in a study of tumor-infiltrating lymphocytes in primary liver carcinoma. TCR beta cDNA came from roughly 0.45 ug total RNA, primed with a constant-region primer. Slightly modified ARM-PCR with three nested multiplex PCR rounds yielded TCR beta libraries. For 10 cycles apiece, the opening two PCR rounds ran with TRBV1-TRBV30 forward primers and a C-beta reverse primer. TCRdb re-called the multiplex PCR reads with MiXCR, one entry per CDR3 protein. The sample yields about 120,000 distinct CDR3 sequences, nearly 70% seen once. Co-extraction of RNA and DNA was performed on about 19-31 mg of unsorted bulk tissue. The sample comprised tumor-adjacent normal liver tissue. Receptors were obtained from a woman aged 60-70 years with primary liver carcinoma and hepatitis B virus infection.

Remarks on this clonotype: This may come from a read error, since a much larger clone is one base off. The J gene is TRBJ2-3, the V gene TRBV18; unclear D gene. The V gene's germline CDR1 is KGHSH and CDR2 LQKENI. The CDR3 consists of 12 residues. CDR3 sequence (DNA): TGTGCCTGCTCACCGAGCACAGATACGCAGTATTTT. Amino acids: CACSPSTDTQYF.

Ten or more counts support this clonotype. This chain joins TRBV28 and TRBJ2-3; possibly TRBD2 for D (7 bases). This CDR3 comprises 18 residues. V lost 5 bases and J lost 6, with 27 bases in between. The germline CDR1 and CDR2 sequences are MDHEN and SYDVKM. This CDR3 reads CASSAADLGGGRPDTQYF. CDR3 bases: TGTGCCAGCAGTGCCGCCGATTTGGGGGGCGGGAGACCGGATACGCAGTATTTT. Based on the CDR3 plus reference TRBV28 and TRBJ2-3, the full variable domain is DVKVTQSSRYLVKRTGEKVFLECVQDMDHENMFWYRQDPGLGLRLIYFSYDVKMKEKGDIPEGYSVSREKKERFSLILESASTNQTSMYLCASSAADLGGGRPDTQYFGPGTRLTVL.

This clonotype appeared once. Germline and junction disagree at one end, which may indicate a read error. The chain links TRBV11-2 to TRBJ2-2; perhaps TRBD1 as D (6 bases). The CDR3 has 13 amino acids. Germline V gene data show CDR1 as SGHAT and CDR2 as FQNNGV. Here the CDR3 DNA reads TGCGACAGCTGCTTAAGGGGGACCGGGGAGCAGTTTTTT. It encodes CDSCLRGTGEQFF.

A word on this clonotype: At one end, the junction sequence differs from germline, possibly due to a read error. The chain links TRBV7-9 to TRBJ1-6; 9 nucleotides agree with TRBD1. The germline V gene has CDR1 SEHNR and CDR2 FQNEAQ (reference sequence). This CDR3 is built from 16 residues. The CDR3 region is CASSSPGTGSSSSLHF. DNA for the CDR3: TGTGCCAGCAGCTCCCCTGGGACAGGGAGTAGTTCATCCCTCCACTTT.

This clonotype has ten or more counts. This sequence joins TRBV4-1 and TRBJ2-5; no clear D gene. V was shortened by 1 base and J by 3 bases, with 12 bases between the two germline ends. Looked up from germline, CDR1 is MGHRA and CDR2 is YSYEKL. The CDR3 is 15 residues long. Written as DNA, the CDR3 is TGCGCCAGCAGCCAAGCCCCTTACTTGGAAGAGACCCAGTACTTC. Its protein is CASSQAPYLEETQYF.

The chain recombines TRBV12-3 or TRBV12-4 with TRBJ1-2; D might be TRBD1 (5 bases). The ends were cut back, 10 bases at V and 7 bases at J, with 28 bases in the middle. This CDR3 has 16 amino acids. The CDR3 is CANTPSGGGGLFGYTF. CDR3 sequence (DNA): TGTGCCAACACCCCAAGCGGGGGTGGAGGCTTATTTGGCTACACCTTC.

Only a few counts were recorded for this clonotype. The J gene is TRBJ2-7, the V gene TRBV10-3; D is unresolved. Germline V gene data show CDR1 as ENHRY and CDR2 as SYGVKD. The CDR3 totals 17 residues. The V end lost 0 bases, the J end lost 2 bases, and 17 bases lay between the germline ends. CDR3 sequence: CAISESPAFSKTYEQYF. The CDR3 DNA reads TGTGCCATCAGTGAGTCGCCTGCTTTTTCTAAGACCTACGAGCAGTACTTC.

This rearrangement joins TRBV6-1 to TRBJ2-1, with 7 bases aligning to TRBD2. The CDR3 contains 17 residues. Germline trimming cut 3 bases from V and 11 bases from J; bases unmatched to any gene: 19. Germline V CDR1 and CDR2: MNHNS, SASEGT. The CDR3 sequence is CASSDPRRTSLRDKQFF. CDR3 nucleotides: TGTGCCAGCAGTGACCCGCGCAGGACTAGTCTTCGGGATAAGCAGTTCTTC.